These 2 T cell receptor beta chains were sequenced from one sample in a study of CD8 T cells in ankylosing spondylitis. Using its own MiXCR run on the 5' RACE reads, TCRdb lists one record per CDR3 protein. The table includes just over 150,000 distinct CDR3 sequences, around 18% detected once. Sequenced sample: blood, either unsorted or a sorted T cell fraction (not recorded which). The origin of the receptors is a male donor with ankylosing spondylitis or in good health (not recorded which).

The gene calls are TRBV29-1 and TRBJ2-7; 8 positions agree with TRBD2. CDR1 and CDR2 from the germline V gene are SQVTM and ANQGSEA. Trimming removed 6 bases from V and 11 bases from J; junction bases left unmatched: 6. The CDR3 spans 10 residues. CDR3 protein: CSVLAGREYF. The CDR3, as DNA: TGCAGCGTCCTAGCGGGTCGGGAGTACTTC.

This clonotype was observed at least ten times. The chain's CDR3 is CASSLVPGGTDTQYF. CDR3 DNA: TGTGCCAGCAGTTTAGTGCCAGGGGGCACAGATACGCAGTATTTT. This chain connects TRBV12-3 or TRBV12-4 to TRBJ2-3, with a possible D match to TRBD1 (6 bases). The CDR3 spans 15 residues. Trimming removed 1 base at V and 1 base at J, with 9 bases between.